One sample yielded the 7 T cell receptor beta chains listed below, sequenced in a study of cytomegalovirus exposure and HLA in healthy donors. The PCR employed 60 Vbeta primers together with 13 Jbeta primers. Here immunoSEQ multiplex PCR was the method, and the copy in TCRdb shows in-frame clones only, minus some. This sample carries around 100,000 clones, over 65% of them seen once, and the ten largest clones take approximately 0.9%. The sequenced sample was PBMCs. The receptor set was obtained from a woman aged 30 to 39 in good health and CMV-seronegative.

Written as DNA, the CDR3 is TGTGCCAGCAGAACAGGGCAAGCGGAGCTGTTTTTT. It is translated as CASRTGQAELFF. The V and J genes are TRBV27 and TRBJ2-2, with D tentatively TRBD1 (6 bases). The V end was cut by 6 bases, the J end by 10 bases, with 12 bases between. Germline V CDR1 and CDR2: MNHEY, SMNVEV (reference sequence). CDR3 length equals 12 residues.

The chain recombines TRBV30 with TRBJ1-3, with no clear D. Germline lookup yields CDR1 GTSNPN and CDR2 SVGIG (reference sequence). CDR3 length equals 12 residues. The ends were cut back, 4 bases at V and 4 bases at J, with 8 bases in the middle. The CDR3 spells CAWTLRGNTIYF. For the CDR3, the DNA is TGTGCCTGGACCCTCCGGGGAAACACCATATATTTT.

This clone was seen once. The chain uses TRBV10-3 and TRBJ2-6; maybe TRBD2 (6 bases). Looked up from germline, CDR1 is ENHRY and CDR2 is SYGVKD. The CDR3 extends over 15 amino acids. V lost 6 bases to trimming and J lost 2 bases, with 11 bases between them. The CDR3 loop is CAISETGAGANVLTF. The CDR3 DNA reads TGTGCCATCAGCGAAACGGGAGCTGGGGCCAACGTCCTGACTTTC.

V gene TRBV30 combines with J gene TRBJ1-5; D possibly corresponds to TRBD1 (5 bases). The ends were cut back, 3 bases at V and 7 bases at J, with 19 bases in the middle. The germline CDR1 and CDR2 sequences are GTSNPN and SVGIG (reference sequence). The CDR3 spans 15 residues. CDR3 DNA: TGTGCCTGGAGGGGACCGGGCGGGGAATGGCAGCCCCAGCATTTT. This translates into CAWRGPGGEWQPQHF.

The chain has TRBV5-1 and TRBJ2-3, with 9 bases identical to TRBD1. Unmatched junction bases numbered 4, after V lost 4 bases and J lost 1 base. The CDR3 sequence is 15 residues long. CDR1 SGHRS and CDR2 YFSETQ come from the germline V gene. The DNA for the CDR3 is TGCGCCAGCAGCCCACGACAGGGGGGCACAGATACGCAGTATTTT. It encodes CASSPRQGGTDTQYF.

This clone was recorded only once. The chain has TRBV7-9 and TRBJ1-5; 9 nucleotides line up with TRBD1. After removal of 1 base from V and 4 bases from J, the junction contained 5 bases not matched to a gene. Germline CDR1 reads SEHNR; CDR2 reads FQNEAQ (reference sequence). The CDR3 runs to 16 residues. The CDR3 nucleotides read TGTGCCAGCAGCTTAGTGACGGGACAGGGTAATCAGCCCCAGCATTTT. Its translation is CASSLVTGQGNQPQHF.

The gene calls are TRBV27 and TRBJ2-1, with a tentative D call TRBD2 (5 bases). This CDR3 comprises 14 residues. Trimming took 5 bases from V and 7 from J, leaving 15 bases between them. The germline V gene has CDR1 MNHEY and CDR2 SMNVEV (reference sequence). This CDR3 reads CASSLKRLENEQFF. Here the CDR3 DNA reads TGTGCCAGCAGTCTGAAGCGGCTAGAGAATGAGCAGTTCTTC.